This T cell receptor (beta chain) was captured by sequencing in a study of cytomegalovirus exposure and HLA in healthy donors. Study conclusions and caveats: The classifier, whose performance was assessed in both the original and validation cohorts, reportedly diagnosed cytomegalovirus status with high specificity and sensitivity. HLA alleles were associated with roughly 15,000 TCR beta sequences in a later analysis at 0.05 false discovery rate.

The CDR3 has 15 amino acids. The V end was cut by 5 bases, the J end by 0 bases, with 13 bases between. CDR1 is MNHEY and CDR2 is SMNVEV in the germline V gene (reference sequence). A single count supports this clone. The antigen is undetermined. The PCR used 60 Vbeta and 13 Jbeta primers. Here immunoSEQ multiplex PCR was the method, and the copy in TCRdb shows in-frame clones only, minus some. This sample has 150,000 to 200,000 clones; around two thirds occur once, and the top ten carry approximately 1.5%. The chain couples TRBV27 to TRBJ1-1; maybe TRBD1 (5 bases). Sequences were obtained from PBMCs. The TCR comes from a man aged 45-60 years in good health and CMV-seronegative. CDR3 protein: CASSPDSLMNTEAFF. The DNA of the CDR3 is TGTGCCAGCAGTCCCGACAGTCTTATGAACACTGAAGCTTTCTTT.